These 20 T cell receptor beta chains were sequenced from one sample in a study of T cells in localized non-small cell lung cancer. Assay used: immunoSEQ multiplex PCR; TCRdb lists only in-frame clones, some missing. The sample shows roughly 1,800 clones, 22% of them seen only once. The sequencing used normal lung tissue next to the tumor, collected before any cancer treatment. The receptors here all came from a man aged 35-69 years with stage II lung adenocarcinoma.

This clone was recorded at least ten times. The rearrangement joins TRBV9 to TRBJ2-3; maybe TRBD2 (6 bases). The CDR3 sequence is 15 residues long. Germline assignment: CDR1 SGDLS and CDR2 YYNGEE. Trimming removed 3 bases at V and 2 bases at J, with 13 bases between. The CDR3, as DNA: TGTGCCAGCAGCGCCGGGACTCTCCTCACAGATACGCAGTATTTT. Its translation is CASSAGTLLTDTQYF.

Points on this clone: One end of the junction fails to match germline, which may point to a read error. The chain couples TRBV6-8 to TRBJ2-6, with D tentatively TRBD1 (6 bases). The CDR3 covers 19 residues. Germline V gene lookup returns CDR1 MNHGY and CDR2 SAAAGT. CDR3: CAISGFLEDSSAGANVLTF. CDR3 nucleotide sequence: TGTGCCATCAGTGGGTTCCTCGAGGACAGTTCAGCTGGGGCCAACGTCCTGACTTTC.

By sample share, this clone is large. The CDR3 is CASSYIHLDQFTKNIQYF. The CDR3, as DNA: TGTGCCAGCAGTTACATACATTTAGACCAGTTTACCAAAAACATTCAGTACTTC. The V call is TRBV6-8, the J call TRBJ2-4; D is unresolved. The CDR3 contains 18 residues. Trimming took off 2 bases at V and 2 bases at J, with 19 bases between the two ends. The germline gives CDR1 MNHGY, CDR2 SAAAGT.

This clone was picked up a small number of times. The chain couples TRBV6-8 to TRBJ2-2; D is possibly TRBD1 (6 bases). This CDR3 is built from 12 residues. Germline CDR1 is MNHGY and CDR2 is SAAAGT. V lost 7 bases and J 7 bases, leaving 10 bases between the germline ends. CDR3 region: CASNAGVGELFF. For the CDR3, the DNA is TGTGCCAGCAACGCAGGGGTCGGGGAGCTGTTTTTT.

By share, this clone ranks as medium-sized. The chain couples TRBV9 to TRBJ2-2; D perhaps matches TRBD2 (5 bases). Trimming removed 1 base from V and 6 bases from J, with 10 bases in between. The CDR3 covers 14 residues. In germline, CDR1 is SGDLS, CDR2 YYNGEE. The CDR3 nucleotides are TGTGCCAGCAGCGTAAGGAGGACTCCCGGGGAGCTGTTTTTT. Translation gives CASSVRRTPGELFF.

By share, this clone ranks as medium-sized. This chain connects TRBV11-3 to TRBJ1-6; tentative D call: TRBD1 (5 bases). Trimming stripped 1 base from V and 10 bases from J, with 14 bases between. This CDR3 has 15 amino acids. Germline values: CDR1 SGHNT, CDR2 YENEEA. For the CDR3, the DNA is TGTGCCAGCAGCTTAGGGGGGACCGAGGGCTCACCCCTCCACTTT. Encoded protein: CASSLGGTEGSPLHF.

The rearrangement joins TRBV5-1 to TRBJ1-1; 7 bases match TRBD1. V shed 1 base and J 1 base; nucleotides not matched to a gene: 7. This CDR3 comprises 16 residues. Germline-derived CDR1 and CDR2 are SGHRS and YFSETQ. The chain's CDR3 is CASSLSSNRGNTEAFF. The CDR3 region has the DNA TGCGCCAGCAGCTTGTCCTCAAACAGGGGGAACACTGAAGCTTTCTTT.

This clone occurred a few times. The CDR3 sequence is CASSTRPASYEQYV. The CDR3 DNA follows: TGTGCCAGCAGCACCCGACCCGCCAGCTACGAGCAGTACGTC. This chain links TRBV11-3 with TRBJ2-7; D remains ambiguous. Trimming shortened V by 5 bases and J by 3 bases, and 14 bases separated the two germline ends. The CDR3 has 14 amino acids. Germline V gene sequence: CDR1 SGHNT, CDR2 YENEEA.

This clone has a handful of counts. The V gene is TRBV9, the J gene TRBJ1-2; D gene ambiguous. This CDR3 spans 12 amino acids. CDR1 and CDR2 (germline): SGDLS, YYNGEE. Trimming stripped 3 bases from V and 8 bases from J, with 11 bases between. CDR3 DNA sequence: TGTGCCAGCAGCGGCACGGATTTAGGCTACACCTTC. Translated: CASSGTDLGYTF.

The chain recombines TRBV12-5 with TRBJ1-5; 7 bases align to TRBD1. The length of the CDR3 is 15 residues. V lost 4 bases, J lost 6 bases, and 9 bases stayed unmatched. Germline-derived CDR1 and CDR2 are LGHNT and FRNRAP. Written as DNA, the CDR3 is TGTGCTAGTGGTTCCGGCACAGGGGTAGGTCAGCCCCAGCATTTT. Encoded protein: CASGSGTGVGQPQHF.

This clone was counted between two and nine times. This rearrangement joins TRBV9 to TRBJ2-1; 9 positions agree with TRBD1. Looked up from germline, CDR1 is SGDLS and CDR2 is YYNGEE. The junction had 3 bases not matched to a gene; V was cut back by 0 bases and J by 8 bases. This CDR3 contains 14 residues. The CDR3 nucleotides read TGTGCCAGCAGCGTAGTGGGACAGGGCTATGAGCAGTTCTTC. Translating gives CASSVVGQGYEQFF.

J is TRBJ2-7 and V is TRBV6-8; 9 bases map to TRBD1. Trimming cost V 5 bases and J 7 bases; bases outside gene matches: 15. This CDR3 is built from 16 residues. The germline V gene has CDR1 MNHGY and CDR2 SAAAGT. The CDR3 DNA is TGTGCCAGCAGTCGAACAGGGGGCGCAGAGGCTAGGGAGCAGTACTTC. Its translation: CASSRTGGAEAREQYF.

This clone showed up just a few times. This chain joins TRBV11-3 and TRBJ2-5; TRBD2 matches at 11 bases. The CDR3 consists of 15 residues. Germline CDR1 is SGHNT and CDR2 is YENEEA. V dropped 4 bases and J dropped 0; count of bases not matched to a gene: 1. This CDR3 is CASSWGLADQETQYF. For the CDR3, the DNA is TGTGCCAGCAGCTGGGGACTAGCGGACCAAGAGACCCAGTACTTC.

The chain recombines TRBV19 with TRBJ2-5; perhaps TRBD2 as D (6 bases). The CDR3 is 16 amino acids. CDR1 LNHDA and CDR2 SQIVND come from the germline V gene (reference sequence). V dropped 3 bases and J dropped 2 bases, with 16 bases sitting between them. The CDR3 DNA sequence: TGTGCCAGTAGTATCCGCTCTTCGACTAGACAAGAGACCCAGTACTTC. It translates to CASSIRSSTRQETQYF.

CDR3: CASSWSGGNTEAFF. The CDR3 bases are TGCGCCAGCAGCTGGAGCGGAGGGAACACTGAAGCTTTCTTT. The chain links TRBV5-1 to TRBJ1-1; D call uncertain. The CDR3 is 14 amino acids. The V end lost 3 bases, the J end lost 1 base, and 10 bases lay between the germline ends. Per germline, CDR1 SGHRS and CDR2 YFSETQ.

This clone was picked up a small number of times. The V gene is TRBV28, the J gene TRBJ1-6; possible D gene TRBD1, 6 bases. The CDR3 spans 16 residues. V lost 3 bases and J 10 bases, leaving 19 bases between the germline ends. Germline V gene sequence: CDR1 MDHEN, CDR2 SYDVKM. CDR3 region: CASSLTTGSSGSPLHF. The CDR3 DNA sequence: TGTGCCAGCAGTTTGACTACAGGGTCGTCGGGATCACCCCTCCACTTT.

This clone came up once. The CDR3 DNA reads as TGTGCCAGTAGTCCCAGACAGTCAGTTAATTCACCCCTCCACTTT. This gives the protein CASSPRQSVNSPLHF. This chain connects TRBV19 to TRBJ1-6, with D possibly being TRBD1 (5 bases). This CDR3 comprises 15 residues. From germline, CDR1 is LNHDA and CDR2 SQIVND (reference sequence). Trimming shortened V by 5 bases and J by 6 bases, and 14 bases separated the two germline ends.

By share, this clone ranks as large. J is TRBJ2-7 and V is TRBV6-8; 10 nucleotides match TRBD1. The CDR3 covers 14 residues. The J segment lost 3 bases and the V segment lost 4 bases, leaving 3 bases of the junction unmatched. In germline, CDR1 is MNHGY, CDR2 SAAAGT. The CDR3 DNA sequence: TGTGCCAGCAGTTCCCGGGACAGGGGCTACGAGCAGTACTTC. Protein: CASSSRDRGYEQYF.

DNA for the CDR3: TGCGCCAGCAGTCAATCAGTCGCGCTTAAGTATGACACTGAAGCTTTCTTT. Its translation: CASSQSVALKYDTEAFF. This chain connects TRBV23-1 to TRBJ1-1; no clear D gene. TRBV23-1 is annotated as an ORF whose role is uncertain. There are 17 residues in the CDR3. The germline V and J ends were trimmed by 0 bases and 3 bases, with 17 bases remaining between them.

This clone came up a few times. The CDR3 sequence: CASSLQPGNTIYF. Written as DNA, the CDR3 is TGTGCCAGCAGCTTACAGCCAGGAAACACCATATATTTT. This chain joins TRBV7-1 and TRBJ1-3; D remains ambiguous. TRBV7-1 counts as an open reading frame of uncertain function. Trimming shortened V by 4 bases and J by 4 bases, and 8 bases separated the two germline ends. The CDR3 is 13 amino acids.